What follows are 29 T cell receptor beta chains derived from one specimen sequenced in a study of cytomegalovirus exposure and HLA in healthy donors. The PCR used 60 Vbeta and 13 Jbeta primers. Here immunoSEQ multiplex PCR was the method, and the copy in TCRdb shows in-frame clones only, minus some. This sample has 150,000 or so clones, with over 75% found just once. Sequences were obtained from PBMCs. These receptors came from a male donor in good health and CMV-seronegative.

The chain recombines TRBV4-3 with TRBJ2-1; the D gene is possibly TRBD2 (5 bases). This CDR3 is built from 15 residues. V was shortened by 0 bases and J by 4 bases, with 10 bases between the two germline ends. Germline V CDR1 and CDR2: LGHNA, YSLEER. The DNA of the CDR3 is TGCGCCAGCAGCCAAGATCAAGGAGGTTACAATGAGCAGTTCTTC. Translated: CASSQDQGGYNEQFF.

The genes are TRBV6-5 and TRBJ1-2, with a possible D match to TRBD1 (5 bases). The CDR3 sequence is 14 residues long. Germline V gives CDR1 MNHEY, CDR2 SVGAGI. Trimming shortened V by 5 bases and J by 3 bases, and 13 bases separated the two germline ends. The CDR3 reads CASSGRWGDYGYTF. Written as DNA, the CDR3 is TGTGCCAGCAGTGGCCGTTGGGGCGACTATGGCTACACCTTC.

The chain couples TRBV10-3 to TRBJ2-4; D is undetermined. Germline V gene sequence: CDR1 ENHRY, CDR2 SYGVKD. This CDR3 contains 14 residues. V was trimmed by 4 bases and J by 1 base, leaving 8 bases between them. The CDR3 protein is CAISGSEAKNIQYF. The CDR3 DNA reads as TGTGCCATCAGTGGCTCGGAGGCCAAAAACATTCAGTACTTC.

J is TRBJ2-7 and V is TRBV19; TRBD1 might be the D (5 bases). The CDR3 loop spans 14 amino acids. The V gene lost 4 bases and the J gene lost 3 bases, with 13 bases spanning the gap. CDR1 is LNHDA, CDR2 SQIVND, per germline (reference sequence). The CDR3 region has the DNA TGTGCCAGTAGTAAGCAGGGCGCTTTCTACGAGCAGTACTTC. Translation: CASSKQGAFYEQYF. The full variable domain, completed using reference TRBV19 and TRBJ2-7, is DGGITQSPKYLFRKEGQNVTLSCEQNLNHDAMYWYRQDPGQGLRLIYYSQIVNDFQKGDIAEGYSVSREKKESFPLTVTSAQKNPTAFYLCASSKQGAFYEQYFGPGTRLTVT.

CDR3 in DNA: TGTGCCAGCAGCTTGGAGAGGTTTACCCAACCCCTCCACTTT. The encoded protein is CASSLERFTQPLHF. The genes are TRBV5-5 and TRBJ1-6; D ambiguous. V shed 0 bases and J shed 12 bases, with 13 bases lying between them. In germline, CDR1 is SGHKS, CDR2 YYEKEE (reference sequence). The CDR3 runs to 14 residues.

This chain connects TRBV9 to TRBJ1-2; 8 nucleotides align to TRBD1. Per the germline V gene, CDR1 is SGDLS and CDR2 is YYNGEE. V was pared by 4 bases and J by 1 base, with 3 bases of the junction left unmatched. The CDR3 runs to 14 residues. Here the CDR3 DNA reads TGTGCCAGCAGCCCAGGACAGGGTAACTATGGCTACACCTTC. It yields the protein CASSPGQGNYGYTF.

The CDR3 DNA reads as TGCGCCAGCAGCATCGAGGGTACCTACGAGCAGTACTTC. Translation gives CASSIEGTYEQYF. The V and J genes are TRBV5-1 and TRBJ2-7, with D perhaps TRBD2 (5 bases). Germline values: CDR1 SGHRS, CDR2 YFSETQ. Trimming removed 4 bases at V and 2 bases at J, with 10 bases between. CDR3 size: 13 residues.

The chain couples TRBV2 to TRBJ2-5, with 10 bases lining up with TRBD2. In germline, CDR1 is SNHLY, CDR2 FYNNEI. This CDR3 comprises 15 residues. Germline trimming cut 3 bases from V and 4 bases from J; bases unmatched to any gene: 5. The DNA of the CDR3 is TGTGCCAGCAGTGATGCTAGCGGGGGAGGAGAGACCCAGTACTTC. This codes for CASSDASGGGETQYF.

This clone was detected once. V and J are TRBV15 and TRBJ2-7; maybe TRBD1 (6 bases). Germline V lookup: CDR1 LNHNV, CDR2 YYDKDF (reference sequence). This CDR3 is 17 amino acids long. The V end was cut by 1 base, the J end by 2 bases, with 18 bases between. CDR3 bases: TGTGCCACCAGCAGAGGACGTCGAGTGGCAGGGGCCTACGAGCAGTACTTC. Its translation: CATSRGRRVAGAYEQYF.

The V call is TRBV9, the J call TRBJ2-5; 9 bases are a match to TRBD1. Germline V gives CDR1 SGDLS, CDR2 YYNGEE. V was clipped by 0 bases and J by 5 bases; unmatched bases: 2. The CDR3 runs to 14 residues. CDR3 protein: CASSVVDRGETQYF. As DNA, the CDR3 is TGTGCCAGCAGCGTAGTGGACAGGGGTGAGACCCAGTACTTC.

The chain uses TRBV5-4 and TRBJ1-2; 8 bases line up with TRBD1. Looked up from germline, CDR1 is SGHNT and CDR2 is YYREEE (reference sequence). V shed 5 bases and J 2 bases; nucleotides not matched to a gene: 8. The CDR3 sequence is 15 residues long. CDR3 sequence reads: CASRPDRGYNYGYTF. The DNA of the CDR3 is TGTGCCAGCAGACCCGACAGGGGCTACAACTATGGCTACACCTTC.

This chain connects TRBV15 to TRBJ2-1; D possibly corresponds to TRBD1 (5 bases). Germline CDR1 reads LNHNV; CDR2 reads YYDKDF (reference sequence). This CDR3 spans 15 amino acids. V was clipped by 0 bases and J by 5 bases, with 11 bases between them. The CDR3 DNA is TGTGCCACCAGCAGAGATAAGGTGGGGCACAATGAGCAGTTCTTC. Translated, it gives CATSRDKVGHNEQFF.

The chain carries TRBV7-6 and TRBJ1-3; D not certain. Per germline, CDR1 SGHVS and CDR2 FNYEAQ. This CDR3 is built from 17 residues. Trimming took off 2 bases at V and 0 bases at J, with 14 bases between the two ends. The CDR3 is CASSLPLGRGSGNTIYF. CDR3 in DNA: TGTGCCAGCAGCTTACCTTTAGGTCGGGGCTCTGGAAACACCATATATTTT.

The CDR3, as DNA: TGCGCCAGCAGCCAAGAACGGGGGACTAACTATGGCTACACCTTC. Translation gives CASSQERGTNYGYTF. V and J are TRBV4-3 and TRBJ1-2, with D perhaps matching TRBD1 (5 bases). This CDR3 spans 15 amino acids. V gave up 0 bases and J gave up 0 bases, with 8 bases separating them. CDR1 is LGHNA and CDR2 is YSLEER in the germline V gene.

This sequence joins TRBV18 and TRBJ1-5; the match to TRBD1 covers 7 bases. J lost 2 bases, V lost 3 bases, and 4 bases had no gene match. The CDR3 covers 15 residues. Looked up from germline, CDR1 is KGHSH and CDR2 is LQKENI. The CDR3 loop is CASSPNDRGNQPQHF. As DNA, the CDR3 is TGTGCCAGCTCACCTAACGACAGGGGCAATCAGCCCCAGCATTTT.

The CDR3 coding sequence is TGTGCCAGTACACAGGCAGGGAAGAACGAGCAGTTCTTC. This sequence encodes CASTQAGKNEQFF. The chain links TRBV19 to TRBJ2-1; TRBD1 might be the D (5 bases). V was clipped by 7 bases and J by 10 bases, with 17 bases between them. CDR3 length: 13 amino acids. Germline values: CDR1 LNHDA, CDR2 SQIVND (reference sequence).

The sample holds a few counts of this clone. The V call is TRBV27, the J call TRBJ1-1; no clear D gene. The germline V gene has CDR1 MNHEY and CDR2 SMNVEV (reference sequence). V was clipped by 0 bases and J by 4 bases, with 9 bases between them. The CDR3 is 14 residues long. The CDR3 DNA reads TGTGCCAGCAGTTTATCTTGGCGAGGCACTGAAGCTTTCTTT. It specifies CASSLSWRGTEAFF.

DNA of the CDR3: TGTGCCAGCAGTGATCCTACCGGGACAACTAATGAAAAACTGTTTTTT. It yields the protein CASSDPTGTTNEKLFF. The rearrangement links TRBV25-1 to TRBJ1-4; D is uncertain. Germline V gene sequence: CDR1 MGHDK, CDR2 SYGVNS. V lost 3 bases, J lost 0 bases, and 11 bases lay in between. The CDR3 is 16 residues long. Full variable domain (outside the CDR3, taken from reference TRBV25-1 and TRBJ1-4): EADIYQTPRYLVIGTGKKITLECSQTMGHDKMYWYQQDPGMELHLIHYSYGVNSTEKGDLSSESTVSRIRTEHFPLTLESARPSHTSQYLCASSDPTGTTNEKLFFGSGTQLSVL.

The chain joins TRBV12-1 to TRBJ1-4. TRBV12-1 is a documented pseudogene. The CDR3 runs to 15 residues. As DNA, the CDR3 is TGTGCCAGCAGATCCGGACTTGTGGCTAATGAAAAACTGTTTTTT. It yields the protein CASRSGLVANEKLFF.

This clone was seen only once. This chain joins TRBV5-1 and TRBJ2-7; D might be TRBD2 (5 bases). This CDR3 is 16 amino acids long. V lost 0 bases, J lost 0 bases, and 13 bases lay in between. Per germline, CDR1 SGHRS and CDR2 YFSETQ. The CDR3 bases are TGCGCCAGCAGCTTGGGAGGGCCTCCGAGCTCCTACGAGCAGTACTTC. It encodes CASSLGGPPSSYEQYF.

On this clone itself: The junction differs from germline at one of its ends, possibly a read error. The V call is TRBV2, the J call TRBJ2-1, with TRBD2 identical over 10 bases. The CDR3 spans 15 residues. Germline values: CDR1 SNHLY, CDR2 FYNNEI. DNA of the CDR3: TGTGCCAGCAGTAAAGCACTAGCGGGGAACGATGAGCAGTTCTTC. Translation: CASSKALAGNDEQFF.

The CDR3 protein is CASSYLRTGGDEQFF. For the CDR3, the DNA is TGTGCCAGCAGTTACTTAAGGACAGGGGGCGATGAGCAGTTCTTC. The rearrangement links TRBV6-5 to TRBJ2-1; TRBD1 aligns across 11 bases. V lost 1 base and J lost 8; bases outside the gene matches: 4. This CDR3 has 15 residues. The germline CDR1 and CDR2 sequences are MNHEY and SVGAGI.

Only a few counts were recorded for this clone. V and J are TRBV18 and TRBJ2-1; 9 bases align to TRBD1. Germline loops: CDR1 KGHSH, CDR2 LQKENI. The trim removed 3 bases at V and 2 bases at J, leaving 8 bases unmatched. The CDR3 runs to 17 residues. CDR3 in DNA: TGTGCCAGCTCACCCTCGACAGGGGGTGGCACCTACAATGAGCAGTTCTTC. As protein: CASSPSTGGGTYNEQFF.

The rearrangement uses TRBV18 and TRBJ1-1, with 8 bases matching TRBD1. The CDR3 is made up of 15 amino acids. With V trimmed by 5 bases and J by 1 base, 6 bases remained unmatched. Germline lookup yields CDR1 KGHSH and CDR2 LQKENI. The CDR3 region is CASSAGQVGNTEAFF. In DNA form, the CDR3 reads TGTGCCAGCTCAGCGGGACAGGTCGGGAACACTGAAGCTTTCTTT.

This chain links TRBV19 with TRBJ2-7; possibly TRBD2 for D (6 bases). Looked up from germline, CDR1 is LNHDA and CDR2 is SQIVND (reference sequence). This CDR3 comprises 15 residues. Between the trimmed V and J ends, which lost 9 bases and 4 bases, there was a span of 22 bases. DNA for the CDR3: TGTGCCAGCAGCCTGACTAGTAATTGGGGGTACGAGCAGTACTTC. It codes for CASSLTSNWGYEQYF.

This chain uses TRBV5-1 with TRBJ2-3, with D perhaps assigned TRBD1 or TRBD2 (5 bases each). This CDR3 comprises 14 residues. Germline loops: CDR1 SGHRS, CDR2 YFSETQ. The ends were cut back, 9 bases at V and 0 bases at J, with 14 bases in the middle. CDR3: CATRDGDSTDTQYF. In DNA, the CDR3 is TGCGCCACCAGGGACGGGGATAGCACAGATACGCAGTATTTT.

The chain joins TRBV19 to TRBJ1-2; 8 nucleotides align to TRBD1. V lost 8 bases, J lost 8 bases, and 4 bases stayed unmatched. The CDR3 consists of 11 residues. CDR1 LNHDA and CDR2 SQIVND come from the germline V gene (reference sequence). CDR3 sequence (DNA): TGTGCCAGTCGGGACAGGATGGGCTACACCTTC. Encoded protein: CASRDRMGYTF.

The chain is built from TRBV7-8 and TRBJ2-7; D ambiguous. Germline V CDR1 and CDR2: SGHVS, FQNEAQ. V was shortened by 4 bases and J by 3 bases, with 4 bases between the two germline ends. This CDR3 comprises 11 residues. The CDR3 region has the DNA TGTGCCAGCAGCTCCAACTACGAGCAGTACTTC. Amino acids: CASSSNYEQYF.

CDR3 residues: CASSIDGVYASGQHYGYTF. In DNA form, the CDR3 reads TGTGCCAGTAGTATAGACGGCGTATACGCCTCAGGACAGCACTATGGCTACACCTTC. This chain uses TRBV19 with TRBJ1-2; tentative D call: TRBD1 (6 bases). Trimming stripped 0 bases from V and 3 bases from J, with 23 bases between. The CDR3 loop spans 19 amino acids. Germline lookup yields CDR1 LNHDA and CDR2 SQIVND (reference sequence).